These 10 T cell receptor beta chains were sequenced from one sample in a study of blood T cell repertoires in COVID-19. Sequencing used immunoSEQ multiplex PCR; TCRdb keeps in-frame clones, though not all of them. This sample yields 200,000 or so clones, of which 80% to 90% are seen a single time; approximately 7.3% belongs to the top ten. Sequencing input: PBMCs or T cells enriched from blood (not recorded which). The source is a man aged 25-45 years in a cohort exposed to, infected with or recovered from COVID-19 (not recorded which).

Only one count was recorded for this clone. For the CDR3, the DNA is TGTGCCAGCAGTTTGGGTCCGGACAGGGACTACGAGCAGTACTTC. Residues: CASSLGPDRDYEQYF. This rearrangement joins TRBV27 to TRBJ2-7; 8 nucleotides agree with TRBD1. The ends lost 3 bases at V and 3 bases at J; junction bases unmatched: 7. CDR3 length: 15 amino acids. From germline, CDR1 is MNHEY and CDR2 SMNVEV (reference sequence).

Regarding this clone: The junction differs from germline at one of its ends, possibly a read error. This specimen includes other DNA sequences encoding the same CDR3. The genes are TRBV6-4 and TRBJ2-2, with D perhaps TRBD1 (7 bases). This CDR3 has 15 residues. CDR1 is MRHNA and CDR2 is SNTAGT in the germline V gene. The CDR3, as DNA: TGTGCCAGCAGTGACGGCAGGGGGGACACCGGGGAACTGTTTTTT. The encoded protein is CASSDGRGDTGELFF.

The chain links TRBV27 to TRBJ2-1, with 8 positions matching TRBD1. The CDR3 runs to 14 residues. The V gene's germline CDR1 is MNHEY and CDR2 SMNVEV (reference sequence). After removal of 6 bases from V and 5 bases from J, the junction contained 6 bases not matched to a gene. The DNA for the CDR3 is TGTGCCAGCAGCCGGACAGGGCCTAACAATGAGCAGTTCTTC. Residues: CASSRTGPNNEQFF.

The chain has TRBV19 and TRBJ1-5, with D perhaps matching TRBD1 (5 bases). Trimming cost V 5 bases and J 1 base, with 9 bases left between them. The CDR3 consists of 14 residues. Germline V gene data show CDR1 as LNHDA and CDR2 as SQIVND (reference sequence). CDR3 in amino acids: CASSVQGSNQPQHF. DNA for the CDR3: TGTGCCAGTAGTGTCCAGGGCAGCAATCAGCCCCAGCATTTT.

The V gene is TRBV27, the J gene TRBJ1-1, with TRBD1 matching 8 bases. This CDR3 has 14 amino acids. CDR1 and CDR2 from the germline V gene are MNHEY and SMNVEV (reference sequence). With V trimmed by 6 bases and J by 1 base, 4 bases remained unmatched. The CDR3 sequence is CASRRTGSNTEAFF. In nucleotides, the CDR3 is TGTGCCAGCAGGAGGACAGGGTCGAACACTGAAGCTTTCTTT.

This chain joins TRBV25-1 and TRBJ1-1, with D unresolved. Between the trimmed V and J ends, which lost 4 bases and 1 base, there was a span of 10 bases. The CDR3 spans 14 residues. Germline V gives CDR1 MGHDK, CDR2 SYGVNS. This CDR3 is CASSAPNRNTEAFF. The CDR3 DNA reads as TGTGCCAGCAGTGCTCCTAACAGGAACACTGAAGCTTTCTTT.

The chain couples TRBV14 to TRBJ1-1; D possibly corresponds to TRBD1 (6 bases). V shed 4 bases and J shed 0 bases, with 21 bases lying between them. The germline gives CDR1 SGHDN, CDR2 FVKESK. The CDR3 runs 18 residues. CDR3 in DNA: TGTGCCAGCAGCCGAGGTCGGGGGGGGCTTAGGATGAACACTGAAGCTTTCTTT. As protein: CASSRGRGGLRMNTEAFF.

The chain recombines TRBV6-5 with TRBJ1-1, with 8 bases that match TRBD1. V was pared by 6 bases and J by 10 bases, with 7 bases of the junction left unmatched. CDR3 size: 12 residues. Germline V gene lookup returns CDR1 MNHEY and CDR2 SVGAGI. CDR3 protein: CASRNRGGGAFF. In DNA, the CDR3 is TGTGCCAGCAGAAACAGGGGGGGAGGAGCTTTCTTT.

The chain uses TRBV7-2 and TRBJ2-2; 9 bases are a match to TRBD2. Germline V lookup: CDR1 SGHTA, CDR2 FQGNSA. The length of the CDR3 is 16 residues. Trimming took 3 bases from V and 0 from J; bases not matched to a gene: 2. CDR3 sequence: CASSFRLAANTGELFF. CDR3 nucleotides: TGTGCCAGCAGCTTCAGACTAGCGGCGAACACCGGGGAGCTGTTTTTT.

This clone occurred once. The J gene is TRBJ2-3, the V gene TRBV28, with 12 bases aligning to TRBD2. The CDR3 contains 16 residues. Losses at the gene ends were 6 bases for V and 2 bases for J; bases not matched to a gene: 6. Germline CDR1 MDHEN, CDR2 SYDVKM. CDR3 protein: CASSPTSGRNTDTQYF. The CDR3 DNA reads as TGTGCCAGCAGCCCTACTAGCGGGAGGAACACAGATACGCAGTATTTT.